A selection of T cell receptor beta chains follows, all from one sample in a study of PD-L1 blockade in urothelial cancer. Sequencing was performed with immunoSEQ multiplex PCR; in TCRdb, only in-frame clones are kept and a portion is missing. The table records some 87,000 clones, about nine tenths of them present only once. The sequencing here drew on PBMCs, taken around atezolizumab (anti-PD-L1) treatment. The source of these receptors is a man aged 60-69 years with urothelial cancer. The CDR3 runs from the conserved cysteine through the conserved F or W. The D gene is left open where the match is weak. Size tells how often a clone was seen (once, few, many) or the class of an expanded clone, and some rows leave it out.

d_call j_call clone_size v_call cdr3_nt cdr3_aa
TRBD1 TRBJ2-7 . TRBV5-4 TGTGCCAGCAGGCAGCAGGGGGACACCTACGAGCAGTACTTC CASRQQGDTYEQYF
. TRBJ2-7 . TRBV4-2 TGTGCCAGCAGCCTCGAGGGCCCCGAGGACGAGCAGTACTTC CASSLEGPEDEQYF
. TRBJ1-1 . TRBV14 TGTGCCAGCAGCCGCATTGGGCCGGGGACTGAAGCTTTCTTT CASSRIGPGTEAFF
. TRBJ2-5 . TRBV4-1 TGCGCCAGCAGCCAAGACATGCGGGTGTTGACCGAGACCCAGTACTTC CASSQDMRVLTETQYF
TRBD1 TRBJ2-7 . TRBV15 TGTGCCACCAGCCGGAACAGGGGGTACGAGCAGTACTTC CATSRNRGYEQYF
TRBD2 TRBJ2-3 . TRBV4-3 TGCGCCAGCAGCCAAGCAGCGGGGGCCGGCCGCACAGATACGCAGTATTTT CASSQAAGAGRTDTQYF
. TRBJ1-5 . TRBV5-1 TGCGCCAGCAGCTTGGGTGACAGTAACAATCAGCCCCAGCATTTT CASSLGDSNNQPQHF
TRBD2 TRBJ2-5 . TRBV7-3 TGTGCCAGCAGCTTAAACGGGGGGGGGCAAGAGACCCAGTACTTC CASSLNGGGQETQYF
. TRBJ2-7 . TRBV6-5 TGTGCCAGCCAAGACACAGGTCAGGCCTACGAGCAGTACTTC CASQDTGQAYEQYF
TRBD1 TRBJ1-1 once TRBV15 TGTGCCACCAGCACGACAGGGTTCATGAACACTGAAGCTTTCTTT CATSTTGFMNTEAFF
TRBD2 TRBJ2-4 . TRBV2 TGTGCCAGCACCGGGGGGGGGATTCAGTACTTC CASTGGGIQYF
. TRBJ2-3 . TRBV7-8 TGTGCCAGCAGCACCATCCGGGGGTACACAGATACGCAGTATTTT CASSTIRGYTDTQYF
. TRBJ1-6 . TRBV7-2 TGTGCCAGCAGCTCGGGTTCACCCCTCCACTTT CASSSGSPLHF
TRBD2 TRBJ2-2 . TRBV7-9 TGTGCCAGCGGACCGGCTAGCGGAAGCACCGGGGAGCTGTTTTTT CASGPASGSTGELFF
. TRBJ2-7 . TRBV9 TGTGCCAGCAGCGCCTCAGGGGTAGCTTCCTACGAGCAGTACTTC CASSASGVASYEQYF
. TRBJ1-1 . TRBV30 TGTGCCTGGAGGGGGGGGGCAGGGGTCCTAACAACTGAAGCTTTCTTT CAWRGGAGVLTTEAFF
TRBD1 TRBJ1-6 few TRBV9 TGTGCCAGCAGCGTAGAGGACAGGGAGTCACCCCTCCACTTT CASSVEDRESPLHF
. TRBJ2-6 once TRBV5-5 TGTGCCAGCAGCGCCCCAGGATCAGGGGCCAACGTCCTGACTTTC CASSAPGSGANVLTF
TRBD1 TRBJ1-1 . TRBV9 TGTGCCAGCAGCAAGACGGGGACAGGGAGCGTTCCCACTGAAGCTTTCTTT CASSKTGTGSVPTEAFF
TRBD2 TRBJ2-5 . TRBV19 TGTGCCAGTAATAGTGGCCAAGCGGGACAAGAGACCCAGTACTTC CASNSGQAGQETQYF
TRBD1 TRBJ1-2 . TRBV6-1 TGTGCCAGCAGTGTCTCGGACAGGACCTCTGGCTACACCTTC CASSVSDRTSGYTF
TRBD2 TRBJ2-5 . TRBV2 TGTGCCAGCAGTGAATTTAAGGGAGGGATAGAGACCCAGTACTTC CASSEFKGGIETQYF
. TRBJ1-3 . TRBV28 TGTGCCAGCAGTCAGACAGCTGACTCTGGAAACACCATATATTTT CASSQTADSGNTIYF
TRBD1 TRBJ2-7 few TRBV18 TGTGCCAGCTCACCCCCGGGGACAGGGGACTACGAGCAGTACTTC CASSPPGTGDYEQYF
TRBD1 TRBJ2-7 few TRBV12-5 TGTGCTAGTGCCCCAGGGGGTTGGGAGCAGTACTTC CASAPGGWEQYF